The 17 T cell receptor beta chains below all came from one sample that was sequenced in a study of blood T cell repertoires in COVID-19. Produced via immunoSEQ multiplex PCR; TCRdb's table is partial and in-frame only. The table lists about 42,000 clones, approximately 88% of them singletons. Sequencing input: peripheral blood. All receptors derive from a human donor in a cohort sampled during active COVID-19.

The chain uses TRBV29-1 and TRBJ1-4, with D possibly TRBD1 on 5 matching bases. The CDR3 length is 14 residues. CDR1 is SQVTM and CDR2 is ANQGSEA in the germline V gene. V dropped 2 bases and J dropped 7 bases, with 14 bases sitting between them. The CDR3 here is CSVEHRGGSEKLFF. CDR3 bases: TGCAGCGTTGAACATAGGGGTGGAAGTGAAAAACTGTTTTTT.

The chain is built from TRBV2 and TRBJ1-2; D gene ambiguous. The CDR3 contains 14 residues. Germline loops: CDR1 SNHLY, CDR2 FYNNEI. Trimming cost V 4 bases and J 2 bases, with 11 bases left between them. CDR3 amino acids: CASSVYTANYGYTF. The DNA of the CDR3 is TGTGCCAGCAGTGTTTATACCGCGAACTATGGCTACACCTTC.

CDR3 nucleotide sequence: TGTGCCAGCAGCGCCCGGACATCCTCCTACGAGCAGTACTTC. Its protein product is CASSARTSSYEQYF. The V and J genes are TRBV2 and TRBJ2-7, with TRBD1 as a possible D gene (5 bases). Germline V gives CDR1 SNHLY, CDR2 FYNNEI. The CDR3 loop spans 14 amino acids. V dropped 6 bases and J dropped 0 bases, with 12 bases sitting between them.

This clone was picked up one time. This sequence joins TRBV5-4 and TRBJ1-4; weak D call: TRBD1 (6 bases). The length of the CDR3 is 13 residues. V lost 4 bases and J lost 10, with 14 bases in between. From germline, CDR1 is SGHNT and CDR2 YYREEE (reference sequence). CDR3 nucleotide sequence: TGTGCCAGCAGCGCCGCACAGGGTGGAAAACTGTTTTTT. Its protein is CASSAAQGGKLFF.

V gene TRBV6-2 or TRBV6-3 combines with J gene TRBJ2-7; D possibly uses TRBD1 or TRBD2 (7 bases each). Trimming removed 7 bases from V and 7 bases from J, with 23 bases in between. CDR1 is MNHEY and CDR2 is SVGEGT in the germline V gene. This CDR3 is built from 15 residues. The CDR3 coding sequence is TGTGCCAGCATCCCAGGGGGGGCCCATTCGGGGGAGCAGTACTTC. Protein sequence: CASIPGGAHSGEQYF.

The chain combines TRBV3-1 (or the pseudogene TRBV3-2) with TRBJ1-5; no definite D call. CDR3 length equals 15 residues. Trimming took off 1 base at V and 1 base at J, with 8 bases between the two ends. Germline lookup yields CDR1 LGHDT and CDR2 YNNKEL (reference sequence). CDR3 protein: CASSQVSRSNQPQHF. CDR3 sequence (DNA): TGTGCCAGCAGCCAAGTCTCGAGGAGCAATCAGCCCCAGCATTTT.

The chain combines TRBV28 with TRBJ1-1, with D hard to call. The CDR3 is 18 residues long. Germline V gene sequence: CDR1 MDHEN, CDR2 SYDVKM. V lost 4 bases, J lost 7 bases, and 28 bases lay in between. CDR3 loop: CASSSTTPIKKAVNEAFF. In DNA, the CDR3 is TGTGCCAGCAGTTCCACCACCCCGATCAAAAAAGCGGTCAATGAAGCTTTCTTT.

This rearrangement joins TRBV6-5 to TRBJ1-4, with 7 bases aligning to TRBD1. CDR3 length: 14 residues. V was clipped by 8 bases and J by 2 bases; unmatched bases: 5. From germline, CDR1 is MNHEY and CDR2 SVGAGI. The CDR3 sequence is CASGGQSTNEKLFF. CDR3 DNA: TGTGCCAGCGGGGGACAGAGTACTAATGAAAAACTGTTTTTT.

The chain uses TRBV30 and TRBJ1-1; TRBD1 is a possible D gene (6 bases). This CDR3 spans 14 amino acids. From germline, CDR1 is GTSNPN and CDR2 SVGIG (reference sequence). The ends were cut back, 4 bases at V and 4 bases at J, with 16 bases in the middle. CDR3 protein: CAWTLLRGGTEAFF. The CDR3 bases are TGTGCCTGGACTCTCCTTAGGGGGGGCACTGAAGCTTTCTTT.

In this sample, this clone turned up once. This CDR3 is also generated by other DNA sequences in the sample. The rearrangement joins TRBV9 to TRBJ2-7; 8 bases are a match to TRBD1. The ends lost 0 bases at V and 2 bases at J; junction bases unmatched: 4. The germline gives CDR1 SGDLS, CDR2 YYNGEE. The CDR3 is 15 amino acids. The CDR3 DNA sequence: TGTGCCAGCAGCGTAGGGGCAGGGGGCCCCTACGAGCAGTACTTC. This translates into CASSVGAGGPYEQYF.

The chain uses TRBV7-6 and TRBJ1-6; tentatively, D is TRBD1 (5 bases). The CDR3 covers 14 residues. Trimming took off 7 bases at V and 8 bases at J, with 15 bases between the two ends. Germline V gives CDR1 SGHVS, CDR2 FNYEAQ. CDR3 region: CASTDRRGDSPLHF. CDR3 in DNA: TGTGCCAGCACCGACCGGAGGGGTGATTCACCCCTCCACTTT.

The chain has TRBV9 and TRBJ2-2; 10 bases line up with TRBD1. The length of the CDR3 is 16 residues. Germline values: CDR1 SGDLS, CDR2 YYNGEE. After removal of 0 bases from V and 6 bases from J, the junction contained 5 bases not matched to a gene. The CDR3 DNA is TGTGCCAGCAGCGTAGAGGGGACAGGGGCATCCGGGGAGCTGTTTTTT. Translation: CASSVEGTGASGELFF.

This clone came up once. The V call is TRBV11-2, the J call TRBJ2-3; unclear D gene. CDR3 length: 10 residues. Trimming removed 9 bases at V and 6 bases at J, with 7 bases between. CDR1 SGHAT and CDR2 FQNNGV come from the germline V gene. In nucleotides, the CDR3 is TGTGCCAGTGCTGCGGATACGCAGTATTTT. Translating it yields CASAADTQYF.

V usage is TRBV5-1 and J usage is TRBJ1-6, with 9 bases identical to TRBD1. The ends lost 4 bases at V and 8 bases at J; junction bases unmatched: 13. Germline assignment: CDR1 SGHRS and CDR2 YFSETQ. The CDR3 sequence is 17 residues long. The CDR3 loop reads CASSPSRDREMDSPLHF. As DNA, the CDR3 is TGCGCCAGCAGCCCAAGCCGGGACAGGGAGATGGATTCACCCCTCCACTTT.

The chain uses TRBV2 and TRBJ2-7; the match to TRBD1 covers 7 bases. V dropped 2 bases and J dropped 2; count of bases not matched to a gene: 3. CDR3 length: 14 amino acids. Germline lookup yields CDR1 SNHLY and CDR2 FYNNEI. CDR3 residues: CASSEQGDTYEQYF. The CDR3 nucleotides read TGTGCCAGCAGTGAACAGGGGGATACCTACGAGCAGTACTTC.

The rearrangement links TRBV7-3 to TRBJ2-2; TRBD2 is a possible D gene (6 bases). V was clipped by 4 bases and J by 5 bases, with 20 bases between them. Per germline, CDR1 SGHTA and CDR2 FQGTGA. The length of the CDR3 is 17 residues. This CDR3 reads CASSSIFGGEGTGELFF. DNA for the CDR3: TGTGCCAGCAGCTCGATTTTCGGGGGAGAGGGGACCGGGGAGCTGTTTTTT.

The rearrangement links TRBV18 to TRBJ2-1, with D unclear. CDR1 and CDR2 from the germline V gene are KGHSH and LQKENI. This CDR3 comprises 11 residues. V lost 2 bases, J lost 13 bases, and 9 bases lay in between. The CDR3 region is CASSPREDQFF. As DNA, the CDR3 is TGTGCCAGCTCACCAAGAGAGGATCAGTTCTTC.